This TCR beta chain originates from a study of T cells after yellow fever vaccination. TCRdb fed the 5' RACE reads into MiXCR, producing one record per CDR3 protein. The repertoire includes almost 600,000 distinct CDR3 sequences, about 13% of them detected once, and over 12% sits in the top ten. This clonotype has more than one count but fewer than ten. Germline V gene lookup returns CDR1 MNHNS and CDR2 SASEGT. V lost 6 bases to trimming and J lost 2 bases; unmatched junction nucleotides: 5. This CDR3 is 14 amino acids long. The sequencing here drew on PBMCs, taken on the day of the yellow fever booster vaccination. The chain links TRBV6-1 to TRBJ2-7, with 9 bases lining up with TRBD1. The sequence came from a man aged 25-45 years who received the YFV17D yellow fever vaccine. CDR3 in amino acids: CASSRTGETYEQYF. The CDR3 DNA follows: TGTGCCAGCAGCCGGACAGGGGAAACCTACGAGCAGTACTTC.